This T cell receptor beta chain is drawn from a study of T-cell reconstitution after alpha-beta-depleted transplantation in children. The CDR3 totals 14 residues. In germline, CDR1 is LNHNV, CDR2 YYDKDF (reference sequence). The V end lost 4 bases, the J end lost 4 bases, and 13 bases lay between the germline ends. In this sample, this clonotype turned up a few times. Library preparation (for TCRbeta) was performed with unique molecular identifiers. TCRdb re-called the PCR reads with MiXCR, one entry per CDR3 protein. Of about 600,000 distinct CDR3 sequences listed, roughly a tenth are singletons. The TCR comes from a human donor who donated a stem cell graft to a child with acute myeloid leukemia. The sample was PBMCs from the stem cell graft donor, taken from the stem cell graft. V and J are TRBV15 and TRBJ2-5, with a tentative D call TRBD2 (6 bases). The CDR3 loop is CATSKGLGGETQYF. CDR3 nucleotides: TGTGCCACCAGCAAGGGACTCGGGGGAGAGACCCAGTACTTC.